The present entry profiles one TCR beta chain with its context. No antigen is known for it. The sample is drawn from a study of OX40 agonist ivuxolimab in advanced cancers. About the study: Patients enrolled in dose escalation were diagnosed with hepatocellular carcinoma, melanoma, renal cell or head and neck cancer.

General observations from the study: Some patients without response likewise showed low normalized clonal expansion.

Only in-frame clones appear in the TCRdb table, and some are missing; sequencing was by immunoSEQ multiplex PCR. Of roughly 35,000 clones listed, roughly 82% were seen once; the top ten hold around 1.9%. Per the germline V gene, CDR1 is MDHEN and CDR2 is SYDVKM. The CDR3 spans 12 residues. Unmatched junction bases numbered 6, after V lost 10 bases and J lost 4 bases. The rearrangement joins TRBV28 to TRBJ2-7, with 8 nucleotides matching TRBD1. This TCR came from an adult with an advanced solid tumor such as melanoma, head and neck, liver or kidney cancer. Material: CD4+ or CD8+ T cells sorted from blood, obtained in a trial of the OX40 agonist ivuxolimab. The CDR3 nucleotides are TGTGCCACCCGGACAGGGAGATACGAGCAGTACTTC. Amino acid sequence: CATRTGRYEQYF. Full variable domain (rest looked up from reference TRBV28 and TRBJ2-7): DVKVTQSSRYLVKRTGEKVFLECVQDMDHENMFWYRQDPGLGLRLIYFSYDVKMKEKGDIPEGYSVSREKKERFSLILESASTNQTSMYLCATRTGRYEQYFGPGTRLTVT.